What follows are 25 T cell receptor beta chains derived from one specimen sequenced in a study of human thymus T cells. Data came from immunoSEQ multiplex PCR; TCRdb stores just in-frame clones and leaves some out. The sample consists of roughly 120,000 clones, around 96% of them appearing once. Resected material from corrective heart surgery provided the thymus tissue analysed. Sequencing was carried out using thymus tissue. These receptors were collected from a boy in the first two years of life with a congenital heart defect but otherwise immunologically healthy.

This chain connects TRBV19 to TRBJ1-4; TRBD1 matches at 8 bases. CDR1 LNHDA and CDR2 SQIVND come from the germline V gene (reference sequence). The J segment lost 0 bases and the V segment lost 5 bases, leaving 5 bases of the junction unmatched. CDR3 length equals 16 residues. The CDR3 coding sequence is TGTGCCAGTAGTGTTAGGACAGGGCCAACTAATGAAAAACTGTTTTTT. Its translation is CASSVRTGPTNEKLFF.

The J gene is TRBJ2-5, the V gene TRBV29-1; 8 positions agree with TRBD2. CDR3 length: 15 amino acids. After removal of 4 bases from V and 5 bases from J, the junction contained 12 bases not matched to a gene. Germline V gene sequence: CDR1 SQVTM, CDR2 ANQGSEA. CDR3 protein: CSVVSGLDLTETQYF. The CDR3 DNA follows: TGCAGCGTTGTATCGGGACTAGACCTAACGGAGACCCAGTACTTC.

This sequence joins TRBV6-1 and TRBJ2-4; D possibly corresponds to TRBD1 (5 bases). Trimming pared 2 bases from V and 8 bases from J, leaving 19 bases between. CDR3 length: 16 amino acids. The V gene's germline CDR1 is MNHNS and CDR2 SASEGT. The CDR3 DNA sequence: TGTGCCAGCAGTGAAAGAAGGGCAGGGCCTCCGGACATTCAGTACTTC. Encoded protein: CASSERRAGPPDIQYF.

This clone was detected a few times. The chain's CDR3 is CASSQHTEGDYGYTF. The CDR3 nucleotides are TGTGCCAGCAGCCAACATACCGAAGGAGACTATGGCTACACCTTC. The chain has TRBV4-2 and TRBJ1-2, with D uncertain. Germline V CDR1 and CDR2: LGHNA, YNFKEQ. Between the trimmed V and J ends, which lost 2 bases and 3 bases, there was a span of 13 bases. This CDR3 comprises 15 residues.

The chain recombines TRBV20-1 with TRBJ1-6; D not certain. CDR3 length equals 11 residues. With 6 bases removed from V and 8 bases from J, the gap between germline ends came to 8 bases. Germline loops: CDR1 DFQATT, CDR2 SNEGSKA (reference sequence). The CDR3 loop is CSAGEDSPLHF. The CDR3, as DNA: TGCAGTGCAGGAGAGGATTCACCCCTCCACTTT.

The chain employs TRBV10-3 and TRBJ2-2; no definite D call. Germline V gene sequence: CDR1 ENHRY, CDR2 SYGVKD. Trimming pared 6 bases from V and 0 bases from J, leaving 8 bases between. CDR3 size: 14 residues. CDR3 DNA: TGTGCCATCAGCGGCGCCTCGAACACCGGGGAGCTGTTTTTT. It is translated as CAISGASNTGELFF.

The rearrangement uses TRBV6-5 and TRBJ2-4; D is tentatively TRBD1 or TRBD2 (5 bases each). Germline-derived CDR1 and CDR2 are MNHEY and SVGAGI. The CDR3 extends over 13 amino acids. V was pared by 6 bases and J by 8 bases, with 14 bases between. CDR3 nucleotides: TGTGCCAGCAGCCTGGCGGGCAGGGACATTCAGTACTTC. Translation gives CASSLAGRDIQYF.

The V and J genes are TRBV5-1 and TRBJ2-7, with D perhaps matching TRBD1 (5 bases). CDR1 is SGHRS, CDR2 YFSETQ, per germline. The CDR3 is 13 amino acids. V was pared by 0 bases and J by 4 bases, with 8 bases between. The CDR3 loop is CASSLEGPYEQYF. The CDR3, as DNA: TGCGCCAGCAGCTTGGAGGGGCCTTACGAGCAGTACTTC. The full variable domain, completed using reference TRBV5-1 and TRBJ2-7, is KAGVTQTPRYLIKTRGQQVTLSCSPISGHRSVSWYQQTPGQGLQFLFEYFSETQRNKGNFPGRFSGRQFSNSRSEMNVSTLELGDSALYLCASSLEGPYEQYFGPGTRLTVT.

The CDR3 protein is CASSPLAGDADTQYF. CDR3 nucleotides: TGTGCCAGCAGCCCACTAGCGGGGGACGCAGATACGCAGTATTTT. The rearrangement uses TRBV5-5 and TRBJ2-3, with TRBD2 identical over 11 bases. J was trimmed by 4 bases and V by 4 bases; bases with no gene match: 5. This CDR3 region has 15 residues. Germline V gene sequence: CDR1 SGHKS, CDR2 YYEKEE (reference sequence).

V gene TRBV19 combines with J gene TRBJ2-1, with 9 bases identical to TRBD1. There are 15 residues in the CDR3. J lost 9 bases, V lost 7 bases, and 13 bases had no gene match. Germline V gene sequence: CDR1 LNHDA, CDR2 SQIVND (reference sequence). DNA for the CDR3: TGTGCCAGTAAAAGCCGGGAGGACAGGGGATGTGAGCAGTTCTTC. This translates into CASKSREDRGCEQFF.

The genes are TRBV4-2 and TRBJ2-7; 9 bases are a match to TRBD1. The junction had 3 bases not matched to a gene; V was cut back by 0 bases and J by 0 bases. The CDR3 sequence is 16 residues long. Germline-derived CDR1 and CDR2 are LGHNA and YNFKEQ. In nucleotides, the CDR3 is TGTGCCAGCAGCCAAGATTGGACAGGGGTCTCCTACGAGCAGTACTTC. Translating it yields CASSQDWTGVSYEQYF.

The J gene is TRBJ1-2, the V gene TRBV4-1, with D possibly TRBD1 on 6 matching bases. This CDR3 region has 18 residues. The germline CDR1 and CDR2 sequences are MGHRA and YSYEKL. Trimming left V 4 bases short and J 2 bases short, with 23 bases between. The CDR3 spells CASSPRPGAGTENYGYTF. The CDR3 nucleotides read TGCGCCAGCAGCCCTCGCCCAGGGGCTGGGACCGAAAACTATGGCTACACCTTC.

V and J are TRBV27 and TRBJ2-7; D might be TRBD1 (5 bases). This CDR3 contains 11 residues. The V gene's germline CDR1 is MNHEY and CDR2 SMNVEV (reference sequence). CDR3 in amino acids: CVGQASGEQYF. CDR3 nucleotides: TGTGTGGGGCAGGCCTCGGGTGAGCAGTACTTC.

This clone has a single count. The chain is built from TRBV4-2 and TRBJ1-5, with 9 positions matching TRBD1. V shed 0 bases and J 3 bases; nucleotides not matched to a gene: 3. Germline assignment: CDR1 LGHNA and CDR2 YNFKEQ. The CDR3 spans 16 residues. The DNA of the CDR3 is TGTGCCAGCAGCCAAGAGACAGGGGGATACAATCAGCCCCAGCATTTT. The encoded protein is CASSQETGGYNQPQHF.

The rearrangement joins TRBV11-3 to TRBJ1-6, with D unresolved. V lost 0 bases and J lost 11, with 14 bases in between. The germline gives CDR1 SGHNT, CDR2 YENEEA. CDR3 length equals 15 residues. As DNA, the CDR3 is TGTGCCAGCAGCTTAGATCCAGGTCCGGGTCCACCCCTCCACTTT. Amino acid sequence: CASSLDPGPGPPLHF.

The genes are TRBV6-6 and TRBJ1-5, with a possible D match to TRBD1 (6 bases). Germline values: CDR1 MNHNY, CDR2 SVGAGI (reference sequence). V shed 6 bases and J shed 7 bases, with 13 bases lying between them. The CDR3 extends over 13 amino acids. The DNA for the CDR3 is TGTGCCAGCAGAGGGGGATCGGGACAGCCCCAGCATTTT. Amino acids: CASRGGSGQPQHF.

The rearrangement uses TRBV7-8 and TRBJ2-5; 9 bases match TRBD1. Trimming at V came to 2 bases and at J to 2 bases, leaving 6 bases not matched to a gene. CDR3 length: 16 residues. Germline CDR1 reads SGHVS; CDR2 reads FQNEAQ. In nucleotides, the CDR3 is TGTGCCAGCAGCTTATGGACAGGGGAGAAGCAAGAGACCCAGTACTTC. Protein sequence: CASSLWTGEKQETQYF.

There are a few counts of this clone. The V gene is TRBV30, the J gene TRBJ1-5; TRBD1 is a possible D gene (6 bases). The CDR3 is made up of 14 amino acids. Germline CDR1 reads GTSNPN; CDR2 reads SVGIG (reference sequence). V lost 0 bases and J 2 bases, leaving 8 bases between the germline ends. The CDR3 is CAWSVQGGNQPQHF. CDR3 bases: TGTGCCTGGAGTGTACAGGGAGGCAATCAGCCCCAGCATTTT. The complete variable domain, with remaining parts taken from reference TRBV30 and TRBJ1-5, reads SQTIHQWPATLVQPVGSPLSLECTVEGTSNPNLYWYRQAAGRGLQLLFYSVGIGQISSEVPQNLSASRPQDRQFILSSKKLLLSDSGFYLCAWSVQGGNQPQHFGDGTRLSIL.

This chain links TRBV10-3 with TRBJ2-5; D not resolved. Trimming took 8 bases from V and 1 from J, leaving 11 bases between them. The CDR3 length is 13 residues. CDR1 ENHRY and CDR2 SYGVKD come from the germline V gene. The CDR3 DNA follows: TGTGCCATCGGTTCGGCGGTCCAAGAGACCCAGTACTTC. Translated, it gives CAIGSAVQETQYF.

V and J are TRBV15 and TRBJ2-5, with 8 bases that match TRBD1. Germline-derived CDR1 and CDR2 are LNHNV and YYDKDF (reference sequence). This CDR3 spans 18 amino acids. V lost 0 bases, J lost 7 bases, and 16 bases stayed unmatched. CDR3 nucleotides: TGTGCCACCAGCAGAGACCCAGTGATGGCAGGGGGCGATCCGACCCAGTACTTC. Residues: CATSRDPVMAGGDPTQYF.

There are a few counts of this clone. The gene calls are TRBV5-6 and TRBJ2-1, with TRBD2 identical over 13 bases. Germline V gene lookup returns CDR1 SGHDT and CDR2 YYEEEE. Trimming took 2 bases from V and 7 from J; bases not matched to a gene: 6. The CDR3 contains 16 residues. The CDR3 DNA sequence: TGTGCCAGCAGCTTTTATGCGACTAGCGGGAGGAATGAGCAGTTCTTC. Its protein product is CASSFYATSGRNEQFF.

The DNA for the CDR3 is TGTGCCAGCAGCTTAGCGCGGCGACAGGGGAATGAAAAACTGTTTTTT. It is translated as CASSLARRQGNEKLFF. The V call is TRBV7-9, the J call TRBJ1-4; TRBD1 matches at 8 bases. The CDR3 covers 16 residues. Trimming at V came to 0 bases and at J to 5 bases, leaving 5 bases not matched to a gene. Germline CDR1 is SEHNR and CDR2 is FQNEAQ (reference sequence).

The chain links TRBV4-2 to TRBJ2-1; 12 bases are a match to TRBD2. V lost 0 bases to trimming and J lost 4 bases; unmatched junction nucleotides: 7. CDR3 length: 18 residues. Per the germline V gene, CDR1 is LGHNA and CDR2 is YNFKEQ. The CDR3 region is CASSQEGLAGGFYNEQFF. CDR3 DNA: TGTGCCAGCAGCCAAGAGGGTCTAGCGGGGGGGTTTTACAATGAGCAGTTCTTC.

V usage is TRBV6-1 and J usage is TRBJ2-5; TRBD1 matches at 9 bases. The V gene end was trimmed by 3 bases and the J gene end by 2 bases; junction bases not matched to a gene: 1. Looked up from germline, CDR1 is MNHNS and CDR2 is SASEGT. There are 14 residues in the CDR3. The CDR3 DNA follows: TGTGCCAGCAGTGACGACAGGGGGCAAGAGACCCAGTACTTC. This translates into CASSDDRGQETQYF.

The CDR3 region has the DNA TGTGCCAGCAGTCAGGACAGGATGAACACTGAAGCTTTCTTT. Encoded protein: CASSQDRMNTEAFF. This chain connects TRBV5-6 to TRBJ1-1; 7 bases map to TRBD1. Germline V gene sequence: CDR1 SGHDT, CDR2 YYEEEE. J was trimmed by 0 bases and V by 5 bases; bases with no gene match: 4. The CDR3 consists of 14 residues.